These 21 T cell receptor beta chains were all obtained from the same sample, sequenced in a study of T cell changes during pregnancy in multiple sclerosis. The assay was immunoSEQ multiplex PCR, and TCRdb's table has in-frame clones only and misses some. The sample gives more than 85,000 clones, approximately 94% of which show up once; about 1% is in the top ten. The sequencing used peripheral blood, collected before pregnancy. These receptor sequences come from a female donor with multiple sclerosis, enrolled in a pregnancy study.

This chain connects TRBV7-6 to TRBJ1-1, with 10 bases matching TRBD1. The CDR3 consists of 15 residues. The germline V gene has CDR1 SGHVS and CDR2 FNYEAQ. V shed 5 bases and J 4 bases; nucleotides not matched to a gene: 7. The CDR3 DNA reads as TGTGCCAGCAGCCCGCGGACAGGGGGAGGCACTGAAGCTTTCTTT. This translates into CASSPRTGGGTEAFF.

The CDR3 DNA reads as TGTGCCTGGAGTGTAGGAGCTAACTATGGCTACACCTTC. It specifies CAWSVGANYGYTF. V gene TRBV30 combines with J gene TRBJ1-2; D is uncertain. The CDR3 extends over 13 amino acids. Per germline, CDR1 GTSNPN and CDR2 SVGIG (reference sequence). V lost 0 bases and J 0 bases, leaving 5 bases between the germline ends.

The chain is built from TRBV6-1 and TRBJ2-7; weak D call: TRBD1 (5 bases). CDR1 is MNHNS and CDR2 is SASEGT in the germline V gene. V gave up 4 bases and J gave up 2 bases, with 12 bases separating them. The CDR3 totals 14 residues. The CDR3 DNA reads as TGTGCCAGCAGTGCCCACAGGCGGACCTACGAGCAGTACTTC. As protein: CASSAHRRTYEQYF.

V usage is TRBV27 and J usage is TRBJ1-2; D is ambiguous. The CDR3 extends over 15 amino acids. The V end lost 5 bases, the J end lost 4 bases, and 17 bases lay between the germline ends. In germline, CDR1 is MNHEY, CDR2 SMNVEV (reference sequence). The CDR3 loop is CASSPTVAGSYGYTF. The CDR3 nucleotides are TGTGCCAGCAGTCCCACCGTCGCGGGGAGCTATGGCTACACCTTC.

The V gene is TRBV29-1, the J gene TRBJ2-7; tentatively, D is TRBD2 (6 bases). Per the germline V gene, CDR1 is SQVTM and CDR2 is ANQGSEA. Trimming removed 7 bases at V and 4 bases at J, with 11 bases between. The CDR3 has 11 residues. CDR3 bases: TGCAGCGCGTCGGAGGGGTACGAGCAGTACTTC. It yields the protein CSASEGYEQYF.

This sequence joins TRBV9 and TRBJ2-3, with a weak D call TRBD1 (5 bases). In germline, CDR1 is SGDLS, CDR2 YYNGEE. Trimming shortened V by 3 bases and J by 2 bases, and 10 bases separated the two germline ends. This CDR3 is 14 amino acids long. CDR3 sequence: CASSGHGATDTQYF. DNA for the CDR3: TGTGCCAGCAGCGGACATGGGGCCACAGATACGCAGTATTTT. Drawing the rest from reference TRBV9 and TRBJ2-3, the complete variable domain is DSGVTQTPKHLITATGQRVTLRCSPRSGDLSVYWYQQSLDQGLQFLIQYYNGEERAKGNILERFSAQQFPDLHSELNLSSLELGDSALYFCASSGHGATDTQYFGPGTRLTVL.

The chain uses TRBV7-2 and TRBJ2-7, with a weak D call TRBD2 (5 bases). Germline V gene lookup returns CDR1 SGHTA and CDR2 FQGNSA. Trimming stripped 5 bases from V and 3 bases from J, with 11 bases between. The CDR3 is 13 amino acids. The CDR3 here is CASSQSGYYEQYF. The CDR3 nucleotides are TGTGCCAGCAGCCAAAGCGGTTACTACGAGCAGTACTTC. The full variable domain, in which reference TRBV7-2 and TRBJ2-7 provide the parts outside the CDR3, is GAGVSQSPSNKVTEKGKDVELRCDPISGHTALYWYRQSLGQGLEFLIYFQGNSAPDKSGLPSDRFSAERTGGSVSTLTIQRTQQEDSAVYLCASSQSGYYEQYFGPGTRLTVT.

V is TRBV30 and J is TRBJ1-1, with a tentative D call TRBD1 (5 bases). The V and J ends lost 2 bases and 5 bases respectively, with 12 bases between them. Germline V lookup: CDR1 GTSNPN, CDR2 SVGIG (reference sequence). This CDR3 spans 13 amino acids. The CDR3 loop reads CAWSKYRQTEAFF. The CDR3 DNA is TGTGCCTGGAGTAAATACAGGCAGACTGAAGCTTTCTTT.

This rearrangement joins TRBV5-8 to TRBJ2-7; a weak D match, TRBD1 (6 bases). V gave up 5 bases and J gave up 2 bases, with 14 bases separating them. CDR3 length: 14 residues. Germline V CDR1 and CDR2: SGHTS, YDEGEE. The chain's CDR3 is CASRSRKGAYEQYF. In DNA, the CDR3 is TGTGCCAGCAGATCAAGAAAGGGGGCCTACGAGCAGTACTTC. The variable domain in full, completed from reference TRBV5-8 and TRBJ2-7, reads EAGVTQSPTHLIKTRGQQATLRCSPISGHTSVYWYQQALGLGLQFLLWYDEGEERNRGNFPPRFSGRQFPNYSSELNVNALELEDSALYLCASRSRKGAYEQYFGPGTRLTVT.

The chain uses TRBV7-9 and TRBJ1-1; D uncertain. This CDR3 has 15 residues. The germline CDR1 and CDR2 sequences are SEHNR and FQNEAQ (reference sequence). Deletions cut 5 bases from V and 3 bases from J, with 16 bases between. CDR3 DNA: TGTGCCAGCAGCATTAGTAGGGTGCGGGACACTGAAGCTTTCTTT. Residues: CASSISRVRDTEAFF. Supplemented by reference TRBV7-9 and TRBJ1-1, the full variable domain reads DTGVSQNPRHKITKRGQNVTFRCDPISEHNRLYWYRQTLGQGPEFLTYFQNEAQLEKSRLLSDRFSAERPKGSFSTLEIQRTEQGDSAMYLCASSISRVRDTEAFFGQGTRLTVV.

The gene calls are TRBV19 and TRBJ1-5; a possible D gene is TRBD1 (6 bases). The CDR3 is 15 residues long. Trimming pared 7 bases from V and 0 bases from J, leaving 13 bases between. Germline V gene lookup returns CDR1 LNHDA and CDR2 SQIVND (reference sequence). Written as DNA, the CDR3 is TGTGCCAGTAACAGGGATCATAATAGCAATCAGCCCCAGCATTTT. Protein: CASNRDHNSNQPQHF.

This chain links TRBV6-1 with TRBJ1-1, with 8 bases identical to TRBD1. Germline assignment: CDR1 MNHNS and CDR2 SASEGT. Losses at the gene ends were 6 bases for V and 10 bases for J; bases not matched to a gene: 13. CDR3 length: 14 residues. The CDR3 sequence: CASRENPPGQGAFF. CDR3 sequence (DNA): TGTGCCAGCAGGGAAAACCCCCCCGGACAGGGAGCTTTCTTT.

The rearrangement links TRBV19 to TRBJ2-7; 10 positions match TRBD2. Germline lookup yields CDR1 LNHDA and CDR2 SQIVND (reference sequence). The CDR3 contains 14 residues. The ends lost 6 bases at V and 0 bases at J; junction bases unmatched: 2. CDR3: CASRASGGSYEQYF. CDR3 sequence (DNA): TGTGCCAGTAGGGCTAGCGGGGGCTCCTACGAGCAGTACTTC.

A word on this clone: Within the sample, other DNA sequences also encode this same CDR3. The CDR3 sequence is CASSPGQNTEAFF. CDR3 coding DNA: TGTGCCAGCTCACCGGGACAGAACACTGAAGCTTTCTTT. The chain recombines TRBV18 with TRBJ1-1; tentative D call: TRBD1 (6 bases). The germline gives CDR1 KGHSH, CDR2 LQKENI. V shed 3 bases and J shed 1 base, with 6 bases lying between them. There are 13 residues in the CDR3.

J is TRBJ2-2 and V is TRBV10-1; 7 nucleotides line up with TRBD2. Germline lookup yields CDR1 WNHNN and CDR2 SYGVQD (reference sequence). The CDR3 runs 14 residues. V dropped 8 bases and J dropped 2; count of bases not matched to a gene: 5. The CDR3 here is CASPPGGNTGELFF. CDR3 DNA: TGCGCCAGCCCTCCGGGGGGTAACACCGGGGAGCTGTTTTTT.

The chain has TRBV30 and TRBJ2-7; 9 bases fit TRBD1. The CDR3 consists of 13 residues. Trimming removed 6 bases from V and 5 bases from J; junction bases left unmatched: 8. Germline loops: CDR1 GTSNPN, CDR2 SVGIG (reference sequence). The CDR3 protein is CACSGTGWNEQYF. Written as DNA, the CDR3 is TGTGCCTGTTCCGGGACAGGGTGGAACGAGCAGTACTTC.

This clone was picked up one time. V usage is TRBV6-6 and J usage is TRBJ1-5, with D possibly TRBD1 on 6 matching bases. Germline V gene sequence: CDR1 MNHNY, CDR2 SVGAGI (reference sequence). CDR3 length: 16 residues. Trimming stripped 2 bases from V and 2 bases from J, with 13 bases between. The CDR3 loop reads CASSYVQGGGNQPQHF. The CDR3 region has the DNA TGTGCCAGCAGTTACGTACAGGGTGGAGGCAATCAGCCCCAGCATTTT.

The genes are TRBV30 and TRBJ1-2; D not resolved. The CDR3 extends over 13 amino acids. CDR1 GTSNPN and CDR2 SVGIG come from the germline V gene (reference sequence). The V and J ends lost 1 base and 8 bases respectively, with 14 bases between them. The CDR3 reads CAWSASGPRGYTF. CDR3 coding DNA: TGTGCCTGGAGTGCAAGTGGGCCCCGGGGCTACACCTTC. The full variable domain, with the rest looked up from reference TRBV30 and TRBJ1-2, is SQTIHQWPATLVQPVGSPLSLECTVEGTSNPNLYWYRQAAGRGLQLLFYSVGIGQISSEVPQNLSASRPQDRQFILSSKKLLLSDSGFYLCAWSASGPRGYTFGSGTRLTVV.

This clone was detected a few times. V gene TRBV5-1 combines with J gene TRBJ2-2; possibly TRBD2 for D (5 bases). This CDR3 has 15 residues. Looked up from germline, CDR1 is SGHRS and CDR2 is YFSETQ. V was pared by 1 base and J by 1 base, with 8 bases between. The CDR3 loop reads CASSLSGKNTGELFF. The CDR3 DNA is TGCGCCAGCAGCTTGTCGGGAAAGAACACCGGGGAGCTGTTTTTT.

This chain links TRBV7-9 with TRBJ2-7; a weak D match, TRBD1 (5 bases). Germline values: CDR1 SEHNR, CDR2 FQNEAQ (reference sequence). V lost 5 bases and J 7 bases, leaving 12 bases between the germline ends. The CDR3 is made up of 12 amino acids. For the CDR3, the DNA is TGTGCCAGCAGCGGGATTTCAGGGGAGCAGTACTTC. This gives the protein CASSGISGEQYF.

The chain uses TRBV4-3 and TRBJ1-4; 8 bases align to TRBD1. Germline lookup yields CDR1 LGHNA and CDR2 YSLEER. With 0 bases clipped from V and 9 bases from J, the junction kept 6 bases outside the gene matches. The CDR3 totals 15 residues. CDR3 DNA: TGCGCCAGCAGCCAAGAGGCAACAGGGGGTAAAAAACTGTTTTTT. Translation: CASSQEATGGKKLFF.